The 16 T cell receptor beta chains below come from one sample, sequenced in a study of CDR3 diversity in severe acne. Each CDR3 protein is one row after TCRdb ran MiXCR on the PCR reads. This table holds around 91,000 distinct CDR3 sequences, approximately 51% found once. The sample was blood. The receptors were sampled from a male donor in good health, without acne.

The chain has TRBV3-1 and TRBJ2-1, with D uncertain. The CDR3 length is 14 residues. V lost 8 bases to trimming and J lost 2 bases, with 13 bases between them. The germline V gene encodes CDR1 LGHDT and CDR2 YNNKEL (reference sequence). The CDR3 region has the DNA TGTGCCAGCGGGCCGGGCGGTACCTACAATGAGCAGTTCTTC. As protein: CASGPGGTYNEQFF.

Worth noting for this clonotype: This could be a read error, since a much larger clone is one nucleotide away. V usage is TRBV5-1 and J usage is TRBJ2-4; no reliable D call. The CDR3 extends over 14 amino acids. Germline V lookup: CDR1 SGHRS, CDR2 YFSETQ. The CDR3 here is CASSLEGPTNIRYF. The CDR3 DNA follows: TGCGCCAGCAGCTTGGAAGGGCCAACAAACATTCGGTACTTC.

This clonotype has a count of ten or more. The chain carries TRBV11-1 and TRBJ2-2; the D gene could be TRBD1 or TRBD2 (5 bases each). The V gene lost 1 base and the J gene lost 5 bases, with 11 bases spanning the gap. Per germline, CDR1 SGHAT and CDR2 FQDESV (reference sequence). The CDR3 spans 15 residues. Written as DNA, the CDR3 is TGTGCCAGCAGCTTAGTCCAGGGACCGACCGGGGAGCTGTTTTTT. Its translation is CASSLVQGPTGELFF.

As for this clonotype: The CDR3 does not close with the conserved phenylalanine or tryptophan, likely indicating a read error. The genes are TRBV30 and TRBJ1-5, with D perhaps matching TRBD1 (5 bases). The germline CDR1 and CDR2 sequences are GTSNPN and SVGIG (reference sequence). The V end lost 6 bases, the J end lost 6 bases, and 12 bases lay between the germline ends. The CDR3 runs to 12 residues. In nucleotides, the CDR3 is TGTGCCTGCCAGGGAGGAAGTCAGCCCCAGCATTCT. Protein sequence: CACQGGSQPQHS.

Notes on this clonotype: One junction end disagrees with the germline gene, perhaps due to a read error. V usage is TRBV2 and J usage is TRBJ2-3; 7 positions match TRBD2. Germline values: CDR1 SNHLY, CDR2 FYNNEI. This CDR3 has 14 residues. CDR3 sequence reads: CASMESGTSDTQCF. The CDR3 coding sequence is TGTGCCAGCATGGAGAGCGGGACCTCAGATACGCAGTGTTTT.

This sequence joins TRBV24-1 and TRBJ2-3, with 12 bases that match TRBD2. Trimming at V came to 0 bases and at J to 3 bases, leaving 0 bases not matched to a gene. The CDR3 runs 16 residues. Per germline, CDR1 KGHDR and CDR2 SFDVKD. In nucleotides, the CDR3 is TGTGCCACCAGTGATTTGACTAGCGGGAGGACAGATACGCAGTATTTT. This gives the protein CATSDLTSGRTDTQYF.

The chain recombines TRBV9 with TRBJ1-6; D is unclear. CDR1 is SGDLS and CDR2 is YYNGEE in the germline V gene. V lost 4 bases to trimming and J lost 6 bases, with 8 bases between them. This CDR3 has 13 amino acids. This chain's CDR3 is CASSKGINSPLHF. As DNA, the CDR3 is TGTGCCAGCAGCAAGGGAATTAATTCACCCCTCCACTTT.

This clonotype is deemed medium-sized. The J gene is TRBJ1-4, the V gene TRBV7-6; D perhaps matches TRBD1 (6 bases). V was cut by 2 bases and J by 8 bases, with 12 bases left in between. In germline, CDR1 is SGHVS, CDR2 FNYEAQ. This CDR3 comprises 14 residues. CDR3 bases: TGTGCCAGCAGCTTAACAGGGAGCAGCGAAAAACTGTTTTTT. Translating gives CASSLTGSSEKLFF.

This clonotype was picked up a small number of times. The chain uses TRBV5-1 and TRBJ2-6; 8 bases fit TRBD2. The germline CDR1 and CDR2 sequences are SGHRS and YFSETQ. The CDR3 is made up of 16 amino acids. Trimming took 1 base from V and 4 from J; bases not matched to a gene: 4. CDR3 DNA: TGCGCCAGCAGCTTGTCGGGGGGGGGGGGGGCCAACGTCCTGACTTTC. It codes for CASSLSGGGGANVLTF.

The V and J genes are TRBV20-1 and TRBJ2-5; TRBD2 matches at 7 bases. Losses at the gene ends were 3 bases for V and 5 bases for J; bases not matched to a gene: 9. From germline, CDR1 is DFQATT and CDR2 SNEGSKA (reference sequence). The CDR3 runs 14 residues. The CDR3 bases are TGCAGTGCTAGTAGAGGGAGGGCCGGGGAGACCCAGTACTTC. Encoded protein: CSASRGRAGETQYF.

The chain couples TRBV20-1 to TRBJ2-3, with D possibly being TRBD1 (5 bases). The length of the CDR3 is 15 residues. Germline CDR1 DFQATT, CDR2 SNEGSKA (reference sequence). The CDR3 DNA follows: TGCAGCACCAGGGATATCGAGTTTTTCACAGATACGCAGTATTTT. Its protein product is CSTRDIEFFTDTQYF.

The chain employs TRBV19 and TRBJ1-3; the match to TRBD1 covers 11 bases. This CDR3 has 16 amino acids. Germline V CDR1 and CDR2: LNHDA, SQIVND (reference sequence). With V trimmed by 1 base and J by 7 bases, 6 bases remained unmatched. The CDR3 loop is CASSIAGQGARNTIYF. CDR3 nucleotides: TGTGCCAGTAGTATAGCTGGACAGGGGGCCAGGAACACCATATATTTT.

This clonotype has a count of ten or more. The chain links TRBV4-1 to TRBJ2-6, with 10 bases matching TRBD1. Germline values: CDR1 MGHRA, CDR2 YSYEKL. Losses at the gene ends were 5 bases for V and 2 bases for J; bases not matched to a gene: 0. This CDR3 region has 15 residues. The CDR3 reads CASSGTGAGANVLTF. The CDR3, as DNA: TGCGCCAGCAGCGGGACAGGGGCTGGGGCCAACGTCCTGACTTTC.

This clonotype has at least ten counts. The V gene is TRBV25-1, the J gene TRBJ1-6; possibly TRBD1 for D (5 bases). The CDR3 consists of 14 residues. Between the trimmed V and J ends, which lost 6 bases and 10 bases, there was a span of 16 bases. Per the germline V gene, CDR1 is MGHDK and CDR2 is SYGVNS. DNA for the CDR3: TGTGCCAGCAGGGAAGGGGTGGGTAGGTCACCCCTCCACTTT. It yields the protein CASREGVGRSPLHF. The entire variable domain, with the rest obtained from reference TRBV25-1 and TRBJ1-6, is as follows: EADIYQTPRYLVIGTGKKITLECSQTMGHDKMYWYQQDPGMELHLIHYSYGVNSTEKGDLSSESTVSRIRTEHFPLTLESARPSHTSQYLCASREGVGRSPLHFGNGTRLTVT.

The chain couples TRBV19 to TRBJ1-1, with D possibly TRBD1 on 5 matching bases. V lost 3 bases, J lost 2 bases, and 22 bases lay in between. Per germline, CDR1 LNHDA and CDR2 SQIVND (reference sequence). The CDR3 sequence is 18 residues long. The CDR3, as DNA: TGTGCCAGTAGTATGGACTGGCCGGGGCGCGTTAAAAACACTGAAGCTTTCTTT. Its translation: CASSMDWPGRVKNTEAFF.

The sample holds one count of this clonotype. The chain's CDR3 is CSAWTENEAFF. DNA for the CDR3: TGCAGTGCTTGGACCGAAAATGAAGCTTTCTTT. The rearrangement uses TRBV20-1 and TRBJ1-1, with D uncertain. The CDR3 has 11 amino acids. Germline V gene data show CDR1 as DFQATT and CDR2 as SNEGSKA (reference sequence). With 5 bases removed from V and 7 bases from J, the gap between germline ends came to 11 bases.